This is a list of T cell receptor beta chains from one sample in a study of cytomegalovirus exposure and HLA in healthy donors. Profiled with immunoSEQ multiplex PCR; TCRdb holds only in-frame clones, not every one. This table has 99,000 or so clones, 10% to 15% appearing once. Sequencing input: PBMCs. These receptors came from a man aged 35-49 years in good health and CMV-seropositive. Each CDR3 is given with its conserved first and last residue. Each record gives: J gene, clone size, V gene, D gene, CDR3 protein, CDR3 DNA. A D gene is named only where the DNA matches it firmly. A row's size may be missing; if present it is once, few, many or a size class.

TRBJ2-7 . TRBV7-2 . CASSLAGGTYEQYF TGTGCCAGCAGCTTAGCCGGGGGTACCTACGAGCAGTACTTC
TRBJ2-7 . TRBV18 TRBD1 CASSPGTGVFHEQYF TGTGCCAGCTCCCCTGGGACAGGGGTATTCCACGAGCAGTACTTC
TRBJ2-5 few TRBV30 TRBD2 CAWRAPGLAGVETQYF TGTGCCTGGAGGGCCCCCGGACTAGCGGGAGTGGAGACCCAGTACTTC
TRBJ1-2 . TRBV7-6 TRBD1 CASSPQTGGSYGYTF TGTGCCAGCAGCCCGCAGACAGGGGGATCCTATGGCTACACCTTC
TRBJ1-5 . TRBV19 . CASSPPGHQPQHF TGTGCCAGTAGTCCCCCAGGGCATCAGCCCCAGCATTTT
TRBJ1-1 few TRBV5-6 . CASSPLGGMNTEAFF TGTGCCAGCAGCCCCCTAGGGGGTATGAACACTGAAGCTTTCTTT
TRBJ2-5 . TRBV6-5 TRBD2 CASSSIAGVETQYF TGTGCCAGCAGTTCCATAGCGGGAGTCGAGACCCAGTACTTC
TRBJ1-3 . TRBV7-6 . CASSELTRGNTIYF TGTGCCAGCAGCGAACTGACACGTGGAAACACCATATATTTT
TRBJ1-4 few TRBV30 TRBD1 CAWSTGTGVEKLFF TGTGCCTGGTCGACCGGGACAGGGGTGGAAAAACTGTTTTTT
TRBJ2-5 . TRBV2 . CASSYSQETQYF TGTGCCAGCAGTTACTCTCAAGAGACCCAGTACTTC
TRBJ2-7 . TRBV6-5 . CASTSPGTFFYEQYF TGTGCCAGCACCTCTCCCGGGACATTTTTCTACGAGCAGTACTTC
TRBJ2-7 few TRBV10-3 . CAISPDVGRAAYEQYF TGTGCCATCAGCCCGGACGTGGGGAGAGCTGCCTACGAGCAGTACTTC
TRBJ1-1 . TRBV2 . CATHRYAEAFF TGTGCCACCCACAGGTACGCTGAAGCTTTCTTT
TRBJ2-1 few TRBV5-1 TRBD2 CASSSTGTRDNEQFF TGCGCCAGCAGCTCTACCGGGACTAGGGACAATGAGCAGTTCTTC
TRBJ2-7 . TRBV29-1 TRBD1 CSGRDRDFDEQYF TGCAGCGGCCGGGACAGGGATTTTGACGAGCAGTACTTC
TRBJ2-3 few TRBV5-1 . CASSLGAGGTDTQYF TGCGCCAGCAGCTTAGGAGCGGGTGGAACAGATACGCAGTATTTT
TRBJ2-1 . TRBV11-2 TRBD1 CASSLDGQAYNEQFF TGTGCCAGCAGCTTAGACGGACAGGCCTACAATGAGCAGTTCTTC
TRBJ1-1 few TRBV6-1 . CASSAPGVKAFF TGTGCCAGCAGTGCACCGGGGGTAAAAGCTTTCTTT
TRBJ2-6 few TRBV30 TRBD1 CAWSERDRASRRANVLTF TGTGCCTGGAGTGAAAGGGACAGGGCCTCTCGAAGGGCCAACGTCCTGACTTTC